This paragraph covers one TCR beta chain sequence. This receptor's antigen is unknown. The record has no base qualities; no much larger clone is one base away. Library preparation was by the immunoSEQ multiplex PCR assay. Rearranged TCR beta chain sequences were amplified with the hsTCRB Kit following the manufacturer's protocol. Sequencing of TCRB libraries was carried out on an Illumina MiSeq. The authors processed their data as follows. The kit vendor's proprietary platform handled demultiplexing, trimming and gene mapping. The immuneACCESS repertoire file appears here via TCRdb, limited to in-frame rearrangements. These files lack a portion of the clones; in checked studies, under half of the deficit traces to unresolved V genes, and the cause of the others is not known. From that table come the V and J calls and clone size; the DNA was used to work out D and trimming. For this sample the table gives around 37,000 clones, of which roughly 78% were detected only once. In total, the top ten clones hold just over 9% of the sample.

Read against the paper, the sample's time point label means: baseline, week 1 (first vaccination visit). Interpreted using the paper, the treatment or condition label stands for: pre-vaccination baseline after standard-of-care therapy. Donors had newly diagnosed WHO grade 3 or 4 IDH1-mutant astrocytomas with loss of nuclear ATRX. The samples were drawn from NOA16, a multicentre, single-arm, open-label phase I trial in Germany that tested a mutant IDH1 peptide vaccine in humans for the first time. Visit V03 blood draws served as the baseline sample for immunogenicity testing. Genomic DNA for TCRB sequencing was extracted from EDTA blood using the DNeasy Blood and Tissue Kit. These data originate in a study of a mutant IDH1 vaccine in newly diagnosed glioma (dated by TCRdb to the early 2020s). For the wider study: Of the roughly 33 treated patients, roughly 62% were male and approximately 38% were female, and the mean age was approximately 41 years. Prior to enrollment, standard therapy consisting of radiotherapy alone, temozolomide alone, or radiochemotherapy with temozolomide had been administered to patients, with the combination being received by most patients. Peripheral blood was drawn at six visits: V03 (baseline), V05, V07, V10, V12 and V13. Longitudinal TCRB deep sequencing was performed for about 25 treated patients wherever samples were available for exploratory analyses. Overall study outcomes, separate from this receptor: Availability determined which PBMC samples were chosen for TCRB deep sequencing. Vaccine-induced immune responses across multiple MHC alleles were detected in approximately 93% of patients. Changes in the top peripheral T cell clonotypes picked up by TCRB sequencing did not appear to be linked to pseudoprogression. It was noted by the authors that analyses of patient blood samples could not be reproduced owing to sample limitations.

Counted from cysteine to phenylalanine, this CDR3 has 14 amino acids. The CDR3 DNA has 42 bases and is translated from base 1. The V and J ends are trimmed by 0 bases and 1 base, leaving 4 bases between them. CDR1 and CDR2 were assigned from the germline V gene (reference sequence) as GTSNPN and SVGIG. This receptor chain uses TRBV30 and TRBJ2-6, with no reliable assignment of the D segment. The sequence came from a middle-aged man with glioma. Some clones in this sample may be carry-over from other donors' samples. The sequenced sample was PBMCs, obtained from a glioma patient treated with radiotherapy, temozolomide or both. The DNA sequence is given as TGTGCCTGGAGTGTAGGGTCTGGGGCCAACGTCCTGACTTTC. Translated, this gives CAWSVGSGANVLTF.